This T cell receptor beta chain derives from a study of T cell responses to AZD1222 COVID-19 vaccine. Overall study findings and caveats: Recipients of AZD1222 seropositive at baseline numbered only five or six. Nearly half of spike-specific TCRs reportedly target unmutated variant regions.

Germline-derived CDR1 and CDR2 are SGHKS and YYEKEE (reference sequence). The V end was cut by 1 base, the J end by 4 bases, with 14 bases between. The CDR3 length is 15 residues. As concerns this clone: Its specificity is unknown.

Measured with immunoSEQ multiplex PCR; TCRdb has only the in-frame clones, and not every one. Of about 150,000 clones in the sample, approximately 88% were seen once. This TCR was recovered from an adult in good health. The rearrangement links TRBV5-5 to TRBJ1-2; TRBD1 might be the D (6 bases). Specimen: peripheral blood, collected on day 0 of AZD1222 vaccination. The CDR3 loop reads CASSLLQGPGYGYTF. CDR3 in DNA: TGTGCCAGCAGCTTGCTACAGGGACCCGGCTATGGCTACACCTTC.